This TCR beta chain was documented in a study of shared clonotypes between healthy human individuals. Several immunoSEQ 96-well plates shared each subset's DNA, each plate a replicate. Some clones are missing from TCRdb's copy, which holds only in-frame ones; the method was immunoSEQ multiplex PCR. This sample yields about 2 million clones, of which roughly 95% are seen a single time; 0.9% to 1.5% belongs to the top ten. Positive CCR7 selection of CD45RO-negative cells yielded the naive CD8 cells, and terminally differentiated effector memory CD45RA+ cells were excluded. The germline V gene has CDR1 MRHNA and CDR2 SNTAGT. CDR3 length: 18 amino acids.

The sequencing input was naive CD8+ T cells sorted from blood. The gene calls are TRBV6-4 and TRBJ2-1, with 10 bases matching TRBD2. This TCR came from a man aged 18 to 35 in good health. In DNA, the CDR3 is TGTGGAACGGATCCCGAGGCTAGCGGGGGCCTAATGGTCAATGAGCAGTTCTTC. Translation gives CGTDPEASGGLMVNEQFF.